This T cell receptor beta chain was observed in a study of blood T cells in healthy people across ages. Study background: About one barcoded beta molecule per two T cells was captured by template switching.

Points from the study as a whole: Diversity was higher, and naive CD4+ cells more numerous, in long-lived donors than in aged donors.

The CDR3 has 13 amino acids. V lost 7 bases to trimming and J lost 4 bases; unmatched junction nucleotides: 9. Germline assignment: CDR1 SQVTM and CDR2 ANQGSEA. This clonotype has just a few counts. The target antigen is unknown. A second PCR of about 6 to 12 cycles used a sample-barcoded 5' primer and a J-beta primer mix. Each of the cDNA molecules was tagged by a template-switch adaptor with 12 random nucleotides. MiXCR was run by TCRdb on the 5' RACE reads, yielding one entry per CDR3 protein. The sample records approximately 880,000 distinct CDR3 sequences, around 49% being singletons. No fewer than 7 million PBMCs went into each sample.

What was sequenced was blood. The J gene is TRBJ1-1, the V gene TRBV29-1; 7 nucleotides agree with TRBD1. The source of this sequence is a man in his thirties or forties in good health. The CDR3: CSGRQGGATEAFF. In nucleotides, the CDR3 is TGCAGCGGAAGACAGGGTGGGGCCACTGAAGCTTTCTTT.